Listed below are T cell receptor beta chains from one sample, sequenced in a study of shared clonotypes between healthy human individuals. Method: immunoSEQ multiplex PCR; TCRdb's copy keeps in-frame clones and lacks some. The table records some 2,000,000 clones, about 94% of them present only once. Sequenced material: naive CD4+ T cells sorted from blood. These receptors all stem from a man between 18 and 35 years old in good health. CDR3s include the opening cysteine and the closing phenylalanine or tryptophan. The order of the fields is CDR3 DNA, CDR3 protein, clone size, J gene, D gene, V gene. A D gene is named only where the DNA matches it firmly. Size is omitted from some rows. Given values are once, few, many or a class for expanded clones.

DNA: TGCGCCAGCAGCCAATTTTCCGGGCCCGGGGATCAGCCCCAGCATTTT; CDR3: CASSQFSGPGDQPQHF; size: NA; J: TRBJ1-5; D: NA; V: TRBV4-1
DNA: TGTGCCTGGACCGGGACAGGGGACTCACCCCTCCACTTT; CDR3: CAWTGTGDSPLHF; size: NA; J: TRBJ1-6; D: TRBD1; V: TRBV30
DNA: TGTGCCAGCAGCTTATACGGAGACAGCTCCTACAATGAGCAGTTCTTC; CDR3: CASSLYGDSSYNEQFF; size: NA; J: TRBJ2-1; D: NA; V: TRBV7-3
DNA: TGTGCCAGCAGCTTAGATTACGGGGTTGACTACGAGCAGTACTTC; CDR3: CASSLDYGVDYEQYF; size: NA; J: TRBJ2-7; D: NA; V: TRBV11-2
DNA: TGTGCCATCAGTGAGTGGGGAGAGCTGTTTTTT; CDR3: CAISEWGELFF; size: NA; J: TRBJ2-2; D: NA; V: TRBV10-3
DNA: TGTGCCAGCAGTTACTCGGGATTAAACTATGGCTACACCTTC; CDR3: CASSYSGLNYGYTF; size: NA; J: TRBJ1-2; D: NA; V: TRBV6-5
DNA: TGTGCCAGCAGAAGAGCGGGAGAGGGCGGTGAGCAGTTCTTC; CDR3: CASRRAGEGGEQFF; size: NA; J: TRBJ2-1; D: TRBD2; V: TRBV28
DNA: TGTGCCAGCAGTTTATCGGGACAGGGTACCTACGAGCAGTACTTC; CDR3: CASSLSGQGTYEQYF; size: NA; J: TRBJ2-7; D: TRBD1; V: TRBV6-5
DNA: TGTGCCAGCAGCCCAGATCGGGGAAGGTCTTACGAGCAGTACTTC; CDR3: CASSPDRGRSYEQYF; size: NA; J: TRBJ2-7; D: NA; V: TRBV11-2
DNA: TGTGCCAGCAGCCCTCGGGTCCCGGGGGGAAAAACTGAAGCTTTCTTT; CDR3: CASSPRVPGGKTEAFF; size: NA; J: TRBJ1-1; D: NA; V: TRBV11-2
DNA: TGTGCCAGCAGCTTAGCCGACAGGGGGTTGGCTGGGGCCAACGTCCTGACTTTC; CDR3: CASSLADRGLAGANVLTF; size: NA; J: TRBJ2-6; D: TRBD1; V: TRBV7-2
DNA: TGTGCCAGCTCACTAACTAGCGGCATCAGTCGAGATACGCAGTATTTT; CDR3: CASSLTSGISRDTQYF; size: NA; J: TRBJ2-3; D: TRBD2; V: TRBV18
DNA: TGTGCCAGCAGCTTAAACGATTTCGGCCTTGATACGCAGTATTTT; CDR3: CASSLNDFGLDTQYF; size: NA; J: TRBJ2-3; D: NA; V: TRBV5-4
DNA: TGTGCCAGCAGTGAGGTTCGGCTAGCGGGGGGATACCAAGAGACCCAGTACTTC; CDR3: CASSEVRLAGGYQETQYF; size: NA; J: TRBJ2-5; D: TRBD2; V: TRBV25-1
DNA: TGCGCCAGCAGCCAAGGAGGGGAACGTGGGAGGACCACCTACGAGCAGTACTTC; CDR3: CASSQGGERGRTTYEQYF; size: NA; J: TRBJ2-7; D: NA; V: TRBV4-1
DNA: TGTGCCAGCAGCTTAGGTAGGGGACGTTCACCCCTCCACTTT; CDR3: CASSLGRGRSPLHF; size: NA; J: TRBJ1-6; D: NA; V: TRBV11-2
DNA: TGTGCCAGTACCCAGGGGCCTCCAAATCAGCCCCAGCATTTT; CDR3: CASTQGPPNQPQHF; size: NA; J: TRBJ1-5; D: NA; V: TRBV19
DNA: TGTGCCAGCAGCTTAGGTGGAAAGCGGGACGGCGAGCAGTACTTC; CDR3: CASSLGGKRDGEQYF; size: NA; J: TRBJ2-7; D: TRBD2; V: TRBV7-2
DNA: TGTGCCAGCAGTGAATGGGCCGGGGAGCTGTTTTTT; CDR3: CASSEWAGELFF; size: once; J: TRBJ2-2; D: NA; V: TRBV25-1
DNA: TGTGCCAGCTCACCACCGTCTTCCCTAGCGGGAAAGGAGACCCAGTACTTC; CDR3: CASSPPSSLAGKETQYF; size: NA; J: TRBJ2-5; D: TRBD2; V: TRBV18
DNA: TGCGCCAGCAGCTTGAGTGCTAGCGGGAGGACCGGGGAGCTGTTTTTT; CDR3: CASSLSASGRTGELFF; size: NA; J: TRBJ2-2; D: TRBD2; V: TRBV5-1
DNA: TGTGCCATCACCGGAGGGTTCGACTATGGCTACACCTTC; CDR3: CAITGGFDYGYTF; size: NA; J: TRBJ1-2; D: NA; V: TRBV10-3
DNA: TGTGCCAGCAGCCTGGACAGGGGAACAGATACGCAGTATTTT; CDR3: CASSLDRGTDTQYF; size: NA; J: TRBJ2-3; D: TRBD1; V: TRBV6-5